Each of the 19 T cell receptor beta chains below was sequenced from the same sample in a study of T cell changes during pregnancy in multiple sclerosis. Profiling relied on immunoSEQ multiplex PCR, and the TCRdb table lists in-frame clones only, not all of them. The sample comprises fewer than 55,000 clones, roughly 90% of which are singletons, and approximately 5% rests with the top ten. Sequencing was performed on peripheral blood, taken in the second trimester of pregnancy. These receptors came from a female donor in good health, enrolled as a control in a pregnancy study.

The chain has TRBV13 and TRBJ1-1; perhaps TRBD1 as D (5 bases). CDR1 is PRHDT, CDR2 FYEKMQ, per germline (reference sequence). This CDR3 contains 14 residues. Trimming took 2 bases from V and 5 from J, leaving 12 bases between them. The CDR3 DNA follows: TGTGCCAGCAGCTTAACGGGGGTGGGAACTGAAGCTTTCTTT. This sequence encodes CASSLTGVGTEAFF.

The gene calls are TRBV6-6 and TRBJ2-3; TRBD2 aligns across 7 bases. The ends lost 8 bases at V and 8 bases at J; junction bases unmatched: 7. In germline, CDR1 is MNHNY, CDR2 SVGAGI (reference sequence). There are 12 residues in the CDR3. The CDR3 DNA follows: TGTGCCAGCCAGACGGGGGGACTTACGCAGTATTTT. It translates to CASQTGGLTQYF.

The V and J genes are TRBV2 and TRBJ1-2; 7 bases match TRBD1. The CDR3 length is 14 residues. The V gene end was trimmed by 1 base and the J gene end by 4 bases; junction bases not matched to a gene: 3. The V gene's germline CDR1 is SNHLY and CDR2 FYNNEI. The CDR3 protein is CASSEGGQSYGYTF. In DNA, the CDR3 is TGTGCCAGCAGTGAAGGGGGACAGAGCTATGGCTACACCTTC.

As DNA, the CDR3 is TGTGCCAGCAGCAAAGTTCTAAGGCTGTGGGACAGTAGTGGCAACTATGGCTACACCTTC. Amino acids: CASSKVLRLWDSSGNYGYTF. The chain joins TRBV21-1 to TRBJ1-2; the tabulated D call, TRBD1, remains unverified against the DNA. TRBV21-1 is classified as a pseudogene. The CDR3 is made up of 20 amino acids.

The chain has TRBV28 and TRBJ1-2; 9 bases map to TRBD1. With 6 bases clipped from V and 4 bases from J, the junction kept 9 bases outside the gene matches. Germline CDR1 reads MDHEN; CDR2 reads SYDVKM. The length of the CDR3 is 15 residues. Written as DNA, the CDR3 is TGTGCCAGCAGGTATACAGGGGGCCTGGGCTATGGCTACACCTTC. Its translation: CASRYTGGLGYGYTF.

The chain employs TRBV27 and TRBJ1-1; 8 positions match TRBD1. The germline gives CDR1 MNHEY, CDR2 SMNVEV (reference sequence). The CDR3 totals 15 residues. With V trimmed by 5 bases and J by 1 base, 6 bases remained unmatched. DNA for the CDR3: TGTGCCAGCAGTATCACAGGGGGAGGGAACACTGAAGCTTTCTTT. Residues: CASSITGGGNTEAFF.

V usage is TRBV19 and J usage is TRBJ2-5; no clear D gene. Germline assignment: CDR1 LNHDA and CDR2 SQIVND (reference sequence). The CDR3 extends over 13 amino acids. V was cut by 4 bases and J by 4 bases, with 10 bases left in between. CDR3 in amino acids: CASSRAVRETQYF. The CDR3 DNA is TGTGCCAGTAGTAGGGCAGTCAGAGAGACCCAGTACTTC.

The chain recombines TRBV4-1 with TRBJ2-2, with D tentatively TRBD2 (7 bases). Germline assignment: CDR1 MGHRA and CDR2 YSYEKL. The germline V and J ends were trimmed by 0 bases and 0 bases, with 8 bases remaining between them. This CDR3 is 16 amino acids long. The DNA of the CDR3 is TGCGCCAGCAGCCAAGAAGGGGGGGCGAACACCGGGGAGCTGTTTTTT. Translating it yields CASSQEGGANTGELFF.

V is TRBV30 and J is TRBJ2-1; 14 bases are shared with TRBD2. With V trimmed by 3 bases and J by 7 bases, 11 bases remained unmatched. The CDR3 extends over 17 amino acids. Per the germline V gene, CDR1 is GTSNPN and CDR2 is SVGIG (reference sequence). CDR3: CAWRAIRLAGGRNEQFF. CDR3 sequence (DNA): TGTGCCTGGAGGGCAATCCGACTAGCGGGAGGGCGGAATGAGCAGTTCTTC.

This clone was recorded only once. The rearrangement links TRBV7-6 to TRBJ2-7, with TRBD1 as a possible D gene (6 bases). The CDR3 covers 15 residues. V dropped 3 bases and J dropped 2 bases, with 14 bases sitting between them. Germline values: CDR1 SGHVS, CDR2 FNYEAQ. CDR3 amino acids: CASSLGAPATYEQYF. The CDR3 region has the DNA TGTGCCAGCAGCTTGGGGGCCCCGGCGACCTACGAGCAGTACTTC.

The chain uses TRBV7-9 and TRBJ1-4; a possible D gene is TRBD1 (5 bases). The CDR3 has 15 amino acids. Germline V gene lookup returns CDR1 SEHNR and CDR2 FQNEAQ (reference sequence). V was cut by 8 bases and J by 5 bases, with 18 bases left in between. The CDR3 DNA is TGTGCCAGCCTCCGCCGGATTTCAGGGAATGAAAAACTGTTTTTT. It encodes CASLRRISGNEKLFF. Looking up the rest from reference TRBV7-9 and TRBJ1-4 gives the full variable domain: DTGVSQNPRHKITKRGQNVTFRCDPISEHNRLYWYRQTLGQGPEFLTYFQNEAQLEKSRLLSDRFSAERPKGSFSTLEIQRTEQGDSAMYLCASLRRISGNEKLFFGSGTQLSVL.

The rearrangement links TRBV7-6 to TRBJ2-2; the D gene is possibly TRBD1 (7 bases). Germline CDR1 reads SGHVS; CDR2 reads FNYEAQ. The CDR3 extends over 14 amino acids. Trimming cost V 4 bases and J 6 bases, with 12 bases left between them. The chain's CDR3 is CASSYGGGAGELFF. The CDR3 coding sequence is TGTGCCAGCAGCTACGGAGGGGGCGCCGGGGAGCTGTTTTTT.

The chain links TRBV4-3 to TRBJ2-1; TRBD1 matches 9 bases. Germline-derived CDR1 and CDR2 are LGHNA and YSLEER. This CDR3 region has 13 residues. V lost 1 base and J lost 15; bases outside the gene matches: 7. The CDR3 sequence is CASSQVLGTGLFF. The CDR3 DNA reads TGCGCCAGCAGCCAAGTGCTCGGGACAGGGTTGTTCTTC.

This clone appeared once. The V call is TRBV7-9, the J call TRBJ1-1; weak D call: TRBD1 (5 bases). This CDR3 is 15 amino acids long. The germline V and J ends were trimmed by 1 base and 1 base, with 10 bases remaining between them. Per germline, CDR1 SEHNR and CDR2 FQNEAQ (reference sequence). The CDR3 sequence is CASSLGPQGNTEAFF. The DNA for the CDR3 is TGTGCCAGCAGCTTAGGGCCTCAGGGGAACACTGAAGCTTTCTTT.

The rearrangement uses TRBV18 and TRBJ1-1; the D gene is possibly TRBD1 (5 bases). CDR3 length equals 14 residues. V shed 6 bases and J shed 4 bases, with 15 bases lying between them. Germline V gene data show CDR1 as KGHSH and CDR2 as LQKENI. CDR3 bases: TGTGCCAGCTCCCCTGGGAAGCAGGGCACTGAAGCTTTCTTT. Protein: CASSPGKQGTEAFF.

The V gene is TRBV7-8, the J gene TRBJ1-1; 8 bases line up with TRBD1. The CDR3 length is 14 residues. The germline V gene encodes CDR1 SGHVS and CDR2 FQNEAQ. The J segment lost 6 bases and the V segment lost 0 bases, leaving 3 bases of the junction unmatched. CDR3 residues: CASSLADRDPEAFF. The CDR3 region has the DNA TGTGCCAGCAGCTTAGCGGACAGGGATCCTGAAGCTTTCTTT.

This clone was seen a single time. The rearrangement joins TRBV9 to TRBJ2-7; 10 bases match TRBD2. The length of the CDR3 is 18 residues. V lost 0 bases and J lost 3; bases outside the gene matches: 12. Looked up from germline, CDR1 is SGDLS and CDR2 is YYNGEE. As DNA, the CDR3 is TGTGCCAGCAGCGTAGGCCTAGCGGGAGAAAAACTGAACTACGAGCAGTACTTC. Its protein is CASSVGLAGEKLNYEQYF. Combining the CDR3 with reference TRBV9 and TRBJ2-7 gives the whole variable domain DSGVTQTPKHLITATGQRVTLRCSPRSGDLSVYWYQQSLDQGLQFLIQYYNGEERAKGNILERFSAQQFPDLHSELNLSSLELGDSALYFCASSVGLAGEKLNYEQYFGPGTRLTVT.

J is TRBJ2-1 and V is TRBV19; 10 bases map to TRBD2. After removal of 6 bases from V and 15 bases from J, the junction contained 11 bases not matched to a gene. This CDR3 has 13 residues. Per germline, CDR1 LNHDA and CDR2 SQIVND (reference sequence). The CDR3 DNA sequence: TGTGCCAGTAGAGCCCTAGCGGGAGAGGTTCCGTTCTTC. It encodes CASRALAGEVPFF.

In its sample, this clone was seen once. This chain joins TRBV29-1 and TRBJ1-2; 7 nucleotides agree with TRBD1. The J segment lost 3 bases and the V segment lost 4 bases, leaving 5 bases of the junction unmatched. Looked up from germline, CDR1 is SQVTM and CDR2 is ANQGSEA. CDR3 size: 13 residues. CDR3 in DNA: TGCAGCGTTGCCGCCCAGGGGGACTATGGCTACACCTTC. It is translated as CSVAAQGDYGYTF.